Listed here are 21 T cell receptor beta chains from one sample, sequenced in a study of OX40 agonist ivuxolimab in advanced cancers. The assay was immunoSEQ multiplex PCR, and TCRdb's table has in-frame clones only and misses some. The table includes approximately 90,000 clones, nearly 90% detected once. This material consisted of CD4+ or CD8+ T cells sorted from blood, taken in a trial of the OX40 agonist ivuxolimab. These TCRs come from an adult with an advanced solid tumor such as melanoma, head and neck, liver or kidney cancer.

In regard to this clone: At one end, the junction sequence differs from germline, possibly due to a read error. The V and J genes are TRBV7-7 and TRBJ2-5, with a weak D call TRBD2 (5 bases). The CDR3 totals 14 residues. CDR1 is SSHAT, CDR2 FNYEAQ, per germline (reference sequence). DNA for the CDR3: TGTGCTAGCAGCCGAGGGCGGGACCAAGAGACCCAGTACTTC. This sequence encodes CASSRGRDQETQYF. Full variable domain (rest looked up from reference TRBV7-7 and TRBJ2-5): GAGVSQSPRYKVTKRGQDVTLRCDPISSHATLYWYQQALGQGPEFLTYFNYEAQPDKSGLPSDRFSAERPEGSISTLTIQRTEQRDSAMYRCASSRGRDQETQYFGPGTRLLVL.

This chain uses TRBV19 with TRBJ1-3; perhaps TRBD1 as D (5 bases). This CDR3 is 16 amino acids long. Trimming pared 6 bases from V and 2 bases from J, leaving 17 bases between. Germline assignment: CDR1 LNHDA and CDR2 SQIVND (reference sequence). The CDR3 loop reads CASRMTVRETGNTIYF. The DNA for the CDR3 is TGTGCCAGTAGGATGACCGTCAGGGAAACTGGAAACACCATATATTTT.

Here the CDR3 reads CASSSQGIPNYGYTF. The CDR3 DNA sequence: TGTGCCAGCAGCTCTCAGGGTATCCCGAACTATGGCTACACCTTC. The chain links TRBV7-3 to TRBJ1-2; a weak D match, TRBD1 (5 bases). The V and J ends lost 4 bases and 2 bases respectively, with 14 bases between them. The germline CDR1 and CDR2 sequences are SGHTA and FQGTGA. The CDR3 totals 15 residues. Supplemented by reference TRBV7-3 and TRBJ1-2, the full variable domain reads GAGVSQTPSNKVTEKGKYVELRCDPISGHTALYWYRQSLGQGPEFLIYFQGTGAADDSGLPNDRFFAVRPEGSVSTLKIQRTERGDSAVYLCASSSQGIPNYGYTFGSGTRLTVV.

This clone occurred once. This rearrangement joins TRBV7-9 to TRBJ2-3, with D hard to call. CDR1 SEHNR and CDR2 FQNEAQ come from the germline V gene (reference sequence). Trimming stripped 5 bases from V and 10 bases from J, with 13 bases between. This CDR3 has 12 amino acids. The CDR3 DNA sequence: TGTGCCAGCAGCGTTACTAATTTCGCGCAGTATTTT. It yields the protein CASSVTNFAQYF.

The chain couples TRBV4-2 to TRBJ2-7, with 8 bases aligning to TRBD1. V gave up 1 base and J gave up 0 bases; unmatched junction bases: 8. The germline CDR1 and CDR2 sequences are LGHNA and YNFKEQ. The CDR3 is 17 residues long. DNA of the CDR3: TGTGCCAGCAGCCAAGCTACGGACAGGGTCAGCTCCTACGAGCAGTACTTC. Amino acids: CASSQATDRVSSYEQYF.

The V and J genes are TRBV2 and TRBJ1-3; unclear D gene. The length of the CDR3 is 13 residues. CDR1 SNHLY and CDR2 FYNNEI come from the germline V gene. V was clipped by 7 bases and J by 0 bases, with 7 bases between them. CDR3 DNA sequence: TGTGCCAGCAATACACACTCTGGAAACACCATATATTTT. Amino acid sequence: CASNTHSGNTIYF.

The V and J genes are TRBV6-5 and TRBJ2-7; TRBD1 agrees at 9 bases. CDR1 is MNHEY and CDR2 is SVGAGI in the germline V gene. V shed 6 bases and J 5 bases; nucleotides not matched to a gene: 11. The CDR3 contains 15 residues. In DNA, the CDR3 is TGTGCCAGCAGCCGCCCCGGGACAGGGCTGAACGAGCAGTACTTC. Its protein is CASSRPGTGLNEQYF.

The chain employs TRBV29-1 and TRBJ2-3; the D gene is possibly TRBD1 (6 bases). CDR1 is SQVTM and CDR2 is ANQGSEA in the germline V gene. This CDR3 is built from 12 residues. Trimming took 7 bases from V and 6 from J, leaving 14 bases between them. The CDR3 sequence is CSGNLDSDTQYF. The CDR3 nucleotides are TGCAGCGGGAACCTGGACAGTGATACGCAGTATTTT.

On this clone: The junction departs from germline at one end; a sequencing error may be responsible. The chain uses TRBV27 and TRBJ1-5; no reliable D call. Germline V lookup: CDR1 MNHEY, CDR2 SMNVEV (reference sequence). The CDR3 is made up of 15 amino acids. The CDR3 bases are TGCGCCCGAGGGAGGGCAAAGCCGGAAGAGCAGCCCCAGCATTTT. Its protein product is CARGRAKPEEQPQHF.

The CDR3 protein is CASSLQGLSNQPQHF. For the CDR3, the DNA is TGTGCCAGCAGTCTACAGGGTCTTAGCAATCAGCCCCAGCATTTT. J is TRBJ1-5 and V is TRBV28, with D perhaps TRBD1 (6 bases). V gave up 5 bases and J gave up 0 bases, with 11 bases separating them. The CDR3 contains 15 residues. Germline CDR1 MDHEN, CDR2 SYDVKM. The variable domain in full, completed from reference TRBV28 and TRBJ1-5, reads DVKVTQSSRYLVKRTGEKVFLECVQDMDHENMFWYRQDPGLGLRLIYFSYDVKMKEKGDIPEGYSVSREKKERFSLILESASTNQTSMYLCASSLQGLSNQPQHFGDGTRLSIL.

The V and J genes are TRBV30 and TRBJ1-5, with D possibly being TRBD1 (5 bases). V lost 1 base and J 2 bases, leaving 9 bases between the germline ends. CDR3 length: 14 residues. Germline-derived CDR1 and CDR2 are GTSNPN and SVGIG (reference sequence). DNA for the CDR3: TGTGCCTGGAGTGGCCGGGACGGCAATCAGCCCCAGCATTTT. Protein: CAWSGRDGNQPQHF.

For the CDR3, the DNA is TGTGCCACCAGCAGACCCCACAATGAGCAGTTCTTC. It encodes CATSRPHNEQFF. J is TRBJ2-1 and V is TRBV15; D unresolved. Germline V gene lookup returns CDR1 LNHNV and CDR2 YYDKDF (reference sequence). The CDR3 length is 12 residues. Between the trimmed V and J ends, which lost 2 bases and 5 bases, there was a span of 4 bases.

The rearrangement links TRBV20-1 to TRBJ2-5; no clear D. V lost 4 bases and J lost 4, with 7 bases in between. The CDR3 length is 11 residues. CDR1 and CDR2 (germline): DFQATT, SNEGSKA (reference sequence). The CDR3 is CSATLVETQYF. CDR3 sequence (DNA): TGCAGTGCTACGTTAGTAGAGACCCAGTACTTC.

The chain combines TRBV7-9 with TRBJ1-4, with 8 bases fitting TRBD1. Germline V CDR1 and CDR2: SEHNR, FQNEAQ (reference sequence). Trimming removed 4 bases from V and 3 bases from J; junction bases left unmatched: 4. The CDR3 loop spans 15 amino acids. For the CDR3, the DNA is TGTGCCAGCAGCTACCAGGGGGCGGCTAATGAAAAACTGTTTTTT. Protein: CASSYQGAANEKLFF.

This chain links TRBV28 with TRBJ1-2, with unresolved D. Trimming pared 7 bases from V and 0 bases from J, leaving 15 bases between. This CDR3 contains 15 residues. Per the germline V gene, CDR1 is MDHEN and CDR2 is SYDVKM. CDR3 coding DNA: TGTGCCAGCACCCGAGACGGCCGAGCTAACTATGGCTACACCTTC. Protein product: CASTRDGRANYGYTF.

The rearrangement joins TRBV5-4 to TRBJ2-7; TRBD1 matches 7 bases. Looked up from germline, CDR1 is SGHNT and CDR2 is YYREEE (reference sequence). CDR3 length equals 14 residues. The junction had 8 bases not matched to a gene; V was cut back by 2 bases and J by 6 bases. The CDR3 protein is CASSLQGLTGEQYF. The DNA of the CDR3 is TGTGCCAGCAGCTTACAGGGGTTGACAGGCGAGCAGTACTTC.

The chain joins TRBV5-1 to TRBJ1-2, with D unresolved. The germline gives CDR1 SGHRS, CDR2 YFSETQ. V lost 2 bases and J lost 5, with 16 bases in between. The CDR3 consists of 15 residues. Here the CDR3 reads CASSLQGNGNYGYTF. The CDR3 coding sequence is TGCGCCAGCAGCTTACAAGGGAATGGGAATTATGGCTACACCTTC.

The rearrangement links TRBV11-3 to TRBJ2-1, with unresolved D. This CDR3 is 13 amino acids long. Trimming removed 1 base from V and 2 bases from J, with 3 bases in between. CDR1 is SGHNT and CDR2 is YENEEA in the germline V gene. CDR3 sequence: CASSLGPYNEQFF. CDR3 sequence (DNA): TGTGCCAGCAGCTTAGGCCCCTACAATGAGCAGTTCTTC.

This chain links TRBV27 with TRBJ2-1, with D tentatively TRBD1 (5 bases). The germline gives CDR1 MNHEY, CDR2 SMNVEV (reference sequence). CDR3 size: 16 residues. Trimming took off 4 bases at V and 0 bases at J, with 13 bases between the two ends. The CDR3 DNA reads TGTGCCAGCAGTTCAATGACAGTAAGCTCCTACAATGAGCAGTTCTTC. This codes for CASSSMTVSSYNEQFF.

The chain combines TRBV5-6 with TRBJ2-7; D is possibly TRBD2 (6 bases). The V end lost 0 bases, the J end lost 6 bases, and 22 bases lay between the germline ends. Germline CDR1 and CDR2: SGHDT and YYEEEE. The CDR3 length is 17 residues. CDR3 sequence reads: CASSLVVVLGGIGEQYF. CDR3 sequence (DNA): TGTGCCAGCAGCTTGGTTGTTGTTTTGGGGGGTATCGGCGAGCAGTACTTC.

The chain recombines TRBV10-3 with TRBJ1-1; weak D call: TRBD1 (5 bases). With 4 bases removed from V and 0 bases from J, the gap between germline ends came to 12 bases. This CDR3 contains 15 residues. CDR1 and CDR2 (germline): ENHRY, SYGVKD. The CDR3, as DNA: TGTGCCATCAGTGGGAGGGGCCCCATGAACACTGAAGCTTTCTTT. This codes for CAISGRGPMNTEAFF.